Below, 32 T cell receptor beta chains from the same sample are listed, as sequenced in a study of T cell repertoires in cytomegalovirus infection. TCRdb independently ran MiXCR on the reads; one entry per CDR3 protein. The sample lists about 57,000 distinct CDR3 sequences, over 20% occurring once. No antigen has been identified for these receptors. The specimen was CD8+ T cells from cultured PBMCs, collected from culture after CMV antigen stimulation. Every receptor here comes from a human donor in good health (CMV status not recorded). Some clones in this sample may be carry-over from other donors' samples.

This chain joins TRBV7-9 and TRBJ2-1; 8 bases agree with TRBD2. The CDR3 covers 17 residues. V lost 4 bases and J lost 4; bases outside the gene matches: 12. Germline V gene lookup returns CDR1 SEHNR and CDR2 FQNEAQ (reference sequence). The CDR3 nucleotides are TGTGCCAGCAGCTCACCCGGGGAGCGGGGGAGTTACAATGAGCAGTTCTTC. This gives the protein CASSSPGERGSYNEQFF.

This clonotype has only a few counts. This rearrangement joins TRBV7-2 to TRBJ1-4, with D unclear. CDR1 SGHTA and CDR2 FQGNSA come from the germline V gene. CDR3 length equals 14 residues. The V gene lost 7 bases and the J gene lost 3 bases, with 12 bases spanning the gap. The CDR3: CASTLTSPNEKLFF. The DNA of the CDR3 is TGTGCCAGCACCCTGACGTCGCCTAATGAAAAACTGTTTTTT.

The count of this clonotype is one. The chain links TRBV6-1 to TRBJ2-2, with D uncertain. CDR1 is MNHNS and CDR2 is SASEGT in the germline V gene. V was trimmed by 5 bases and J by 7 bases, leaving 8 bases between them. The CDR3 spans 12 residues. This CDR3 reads CASSWFGGELFF. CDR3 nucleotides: TGTGCCAGCAGTTGGTTTGGCGGGGAGCTGTTTTTT.

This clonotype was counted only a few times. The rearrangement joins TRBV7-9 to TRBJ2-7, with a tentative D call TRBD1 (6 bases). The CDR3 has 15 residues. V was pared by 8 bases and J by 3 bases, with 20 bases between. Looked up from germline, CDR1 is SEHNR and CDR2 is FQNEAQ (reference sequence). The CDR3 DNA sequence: TGTGCCAGCTCTGGACCGGGACAAGCCCTCTACGAGCAGTACTTC. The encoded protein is CASSGPGQALYEQYF.

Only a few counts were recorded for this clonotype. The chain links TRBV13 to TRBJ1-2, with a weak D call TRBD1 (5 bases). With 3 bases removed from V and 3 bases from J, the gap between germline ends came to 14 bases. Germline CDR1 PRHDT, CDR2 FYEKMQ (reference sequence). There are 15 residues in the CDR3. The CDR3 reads CASSFSSGGHYGYTF. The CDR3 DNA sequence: TGTGCCAGCAGCTTTAGCTCGGGGGGTCACTATGGCTACACCTTC.

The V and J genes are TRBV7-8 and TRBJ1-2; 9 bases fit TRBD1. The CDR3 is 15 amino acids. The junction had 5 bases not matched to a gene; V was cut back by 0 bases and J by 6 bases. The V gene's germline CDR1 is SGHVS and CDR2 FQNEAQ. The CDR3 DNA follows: TGTGCCAGCAGCTTAGCACCGACAGGGGGGGATGGCTACACCTTC. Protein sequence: CASSLAPTGGDGYTF.

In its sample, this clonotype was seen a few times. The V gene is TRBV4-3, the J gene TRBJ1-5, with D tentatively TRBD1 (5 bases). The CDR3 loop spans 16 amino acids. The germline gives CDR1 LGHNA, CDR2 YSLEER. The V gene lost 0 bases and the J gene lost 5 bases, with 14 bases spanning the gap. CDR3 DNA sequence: TGCGCCAGCAGCCAAGAGGACATCCGGGGGGATCAGCCCCAGCATTTT. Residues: CASSQEDIRGDQPQHF.

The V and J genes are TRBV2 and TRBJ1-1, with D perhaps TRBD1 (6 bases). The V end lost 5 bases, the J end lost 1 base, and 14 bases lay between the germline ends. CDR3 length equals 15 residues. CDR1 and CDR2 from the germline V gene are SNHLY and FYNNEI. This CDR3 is CASSSHRTENTEAFF. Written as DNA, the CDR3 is TGTGCCAGCAGTTCCCATCGGACAGAGAACACTGAAGCTTTCTTT.

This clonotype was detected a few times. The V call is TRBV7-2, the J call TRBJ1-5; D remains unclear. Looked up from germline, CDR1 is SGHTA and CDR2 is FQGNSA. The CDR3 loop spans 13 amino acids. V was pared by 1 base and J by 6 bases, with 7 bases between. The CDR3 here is CASSLDSGQPQHF. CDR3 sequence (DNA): TGTGCCAGCAGCTTAGACAGCGGTCAGCCCCAGCATTTT. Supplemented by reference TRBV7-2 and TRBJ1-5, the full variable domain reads GAGVSQSPSNKVTEKGKDVELRCDPISGHTALYWYRQSLGQGLEFLIYFQGNSAPDKSGLPSDRFSAERTGGSVSTLTIQRTQQEDSAVYLCASSLDSGQPQHFGDGTRLSIL.

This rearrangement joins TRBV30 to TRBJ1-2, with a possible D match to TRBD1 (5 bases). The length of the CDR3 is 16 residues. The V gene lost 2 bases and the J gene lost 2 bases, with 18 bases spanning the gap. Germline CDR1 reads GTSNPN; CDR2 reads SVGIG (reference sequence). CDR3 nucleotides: TGTGCCTGGAGTCCGAGCCGGGACTTTCACAACTATGGCTACACCTTC. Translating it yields CAWSPSRDFHNYGYTF.

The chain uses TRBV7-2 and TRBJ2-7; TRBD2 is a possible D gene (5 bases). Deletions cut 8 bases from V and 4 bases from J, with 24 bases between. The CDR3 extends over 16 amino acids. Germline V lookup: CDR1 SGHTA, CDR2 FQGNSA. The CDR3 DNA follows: TGTGCCAGCGGACTGGGGAGAGGGCGCGGGCAGTACGAGCAGTACTTC. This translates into CASGLGRGRGQYEQYF.

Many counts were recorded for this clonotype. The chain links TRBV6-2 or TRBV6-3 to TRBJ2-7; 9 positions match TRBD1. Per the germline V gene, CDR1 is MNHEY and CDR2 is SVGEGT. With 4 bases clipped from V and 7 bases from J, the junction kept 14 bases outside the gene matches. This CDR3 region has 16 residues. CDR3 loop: CASSWFVGTGTGEQYF. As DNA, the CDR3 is TGTGCCAGCAGTTGGTTCGTTGGGACAGGGACGGGGGAGCAGTACTTC.

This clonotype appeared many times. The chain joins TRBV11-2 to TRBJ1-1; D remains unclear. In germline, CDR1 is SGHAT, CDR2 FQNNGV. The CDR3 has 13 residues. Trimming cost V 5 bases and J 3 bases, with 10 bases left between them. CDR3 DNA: TGTGCCAGCAGCCAAGGAGGAGACACTGAAGCTTTCTTT. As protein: CASSQGGDTEAFF.

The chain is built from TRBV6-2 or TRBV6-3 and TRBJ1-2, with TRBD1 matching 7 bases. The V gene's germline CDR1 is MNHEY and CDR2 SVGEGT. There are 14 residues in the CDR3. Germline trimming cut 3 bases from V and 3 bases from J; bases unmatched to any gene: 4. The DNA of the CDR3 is TGTGCCAGCAGTTATAGGGGGCCCGACTATGGCTACACCTTC. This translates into CASSYRGPDYGYTF.

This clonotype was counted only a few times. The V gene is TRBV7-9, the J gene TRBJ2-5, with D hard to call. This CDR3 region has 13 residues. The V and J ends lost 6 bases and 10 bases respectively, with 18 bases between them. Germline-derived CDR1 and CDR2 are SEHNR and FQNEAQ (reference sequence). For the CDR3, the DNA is TGTGCCAGCAGGGCAGGCACCTCAGGAGACCAGTACTTC. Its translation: CASRAGTSGDQYF.

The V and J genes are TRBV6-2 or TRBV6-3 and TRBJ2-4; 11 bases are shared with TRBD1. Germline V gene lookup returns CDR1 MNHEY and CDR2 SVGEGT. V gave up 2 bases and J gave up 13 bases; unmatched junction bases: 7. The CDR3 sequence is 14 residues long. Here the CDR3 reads CASSYRTGGALQYF. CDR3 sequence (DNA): TGTGCCAGCAGTTACCGGACAGGGGGCGCGTTGCAGTACTTC.

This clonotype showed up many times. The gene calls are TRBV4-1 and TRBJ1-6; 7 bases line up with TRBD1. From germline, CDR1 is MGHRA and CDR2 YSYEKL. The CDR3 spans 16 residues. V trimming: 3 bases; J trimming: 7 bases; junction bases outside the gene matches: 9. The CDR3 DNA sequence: TGCGCCAGCAGCCAGACAGGGAGGAGGAAAAATTCACCCCTCCACTTT. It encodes CASSQTGRRKNSPLHF.

CDR3 DNA sequence: TGTGCCACCAGCAGAGATTACGCGTCTCAGCCCCAGCATTTT. This encodes CATSRDYASQPQHF. This sequence joins TRBV15 and TRBJ1-5; D uncertain. CDR1 is LNHNV, CDR2 YYDKDF, per germline (reference sequence). Trimming took 0 bases from V and 6 from J, leaving 9 bases between them. CDR3 length: 14 amino acids.

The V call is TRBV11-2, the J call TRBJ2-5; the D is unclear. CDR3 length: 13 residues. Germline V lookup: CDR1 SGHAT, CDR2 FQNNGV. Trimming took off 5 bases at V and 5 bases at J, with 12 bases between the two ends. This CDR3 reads CASSPRVWETQYF. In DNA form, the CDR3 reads TGTGCCAGCAGCCCCCGCGTTTGGGAGACCCAGTACTTC.

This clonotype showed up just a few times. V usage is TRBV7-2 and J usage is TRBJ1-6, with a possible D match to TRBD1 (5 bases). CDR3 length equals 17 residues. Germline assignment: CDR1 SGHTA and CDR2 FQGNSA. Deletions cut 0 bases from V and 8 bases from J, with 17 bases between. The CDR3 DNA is TGTGCCAGCAGCTTAGCGGGACGGCCACACTTAGATTCACCCCTCCACTTT. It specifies CASSLAGRPHLDSPLHF.

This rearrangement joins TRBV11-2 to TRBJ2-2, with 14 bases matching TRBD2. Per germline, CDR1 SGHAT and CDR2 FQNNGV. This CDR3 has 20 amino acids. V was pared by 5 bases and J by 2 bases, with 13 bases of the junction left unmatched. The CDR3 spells CASSRFGGTSGGFNTGELFF. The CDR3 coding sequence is TGTGCCAGCAGCCGATTCGGAGGGACTAGCGGGGGCTTTAACACCGGGGAGCTGTTTTTT.

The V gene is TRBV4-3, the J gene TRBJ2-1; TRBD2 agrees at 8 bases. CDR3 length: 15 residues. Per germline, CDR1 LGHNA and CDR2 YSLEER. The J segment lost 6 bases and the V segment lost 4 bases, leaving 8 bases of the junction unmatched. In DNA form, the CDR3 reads TGCGCCAGCAGCCTGTCAGCGGGGGTTCGCAATGAGCAGTTCTTC. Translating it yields CASSLSAGVRNEQFF.

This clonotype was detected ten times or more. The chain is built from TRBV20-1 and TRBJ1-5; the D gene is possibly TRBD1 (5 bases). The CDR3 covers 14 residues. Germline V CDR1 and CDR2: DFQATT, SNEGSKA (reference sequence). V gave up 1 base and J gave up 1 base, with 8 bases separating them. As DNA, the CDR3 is TGCAGTGCTAGAGGGGACGCCAGCAATCAGCCCCAGCATTTT. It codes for CSARGDASNQPQHF.

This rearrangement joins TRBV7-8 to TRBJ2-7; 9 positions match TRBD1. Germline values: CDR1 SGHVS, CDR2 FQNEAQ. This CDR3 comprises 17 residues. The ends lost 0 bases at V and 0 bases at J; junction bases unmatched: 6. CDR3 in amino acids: CASSLAGGTGNSYEQYF. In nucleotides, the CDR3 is TGTGCCAGCAGCTTAGCGGGAGGGACAGGGAACTCCTACGAGCAGTACTTC. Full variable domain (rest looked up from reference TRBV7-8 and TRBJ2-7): GAGVSQSPRYKVAKRGQDVALRCDPISGHVSLFWYQQALGQGPEFLTYFQNEAQLDKSGLPSDRFFAERPEGSVSTLKIQRTQQEDSAVYLCASSLAGGTGNSYEQYFGPGTRLTVT.

CDR3 residues: CAWSTVRADQPQHF. As DNA, the CDR3 is TGTGCCTGGAGCACGGTTCGAGCCGATCAGCCCCAGCATTTT. The V and J genes are TRBV30 and TRBJ1-5; D not resolved. The V gene's germline CDR1 is GTSNPN and CDR2 SVGIG (reference sequence). The CDR3 loop spans 14 amino acids. Trimming cost V 3 bases and J 5 bases, with 14 bases left between them.

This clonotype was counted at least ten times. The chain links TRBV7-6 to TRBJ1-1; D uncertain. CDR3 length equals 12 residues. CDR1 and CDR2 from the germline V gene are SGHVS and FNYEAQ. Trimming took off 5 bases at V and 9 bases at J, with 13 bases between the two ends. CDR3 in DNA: TGTGCCAGCAGCCCTTCGGGCACCCAAGCTTTCTTT. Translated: CASSPSGTQAFF.

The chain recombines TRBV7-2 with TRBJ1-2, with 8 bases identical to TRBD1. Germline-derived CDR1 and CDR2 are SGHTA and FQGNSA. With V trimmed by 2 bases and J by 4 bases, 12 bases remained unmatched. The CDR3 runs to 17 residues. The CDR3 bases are TGTGCCAGCAGCTTAAGGCTGGGACAGGACTCGGGCTATGGCTACACCTTC. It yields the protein CASSLRLGQDSGYGYTF.

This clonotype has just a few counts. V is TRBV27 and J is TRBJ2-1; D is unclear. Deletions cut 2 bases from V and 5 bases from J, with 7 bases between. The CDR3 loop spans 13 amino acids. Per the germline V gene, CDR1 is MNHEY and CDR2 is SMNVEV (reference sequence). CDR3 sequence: CASSLPRNNEQFF. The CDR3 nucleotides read TGTGCCAGCAGTTTACCCAGAAACAATGAGCAGTTCTTC.

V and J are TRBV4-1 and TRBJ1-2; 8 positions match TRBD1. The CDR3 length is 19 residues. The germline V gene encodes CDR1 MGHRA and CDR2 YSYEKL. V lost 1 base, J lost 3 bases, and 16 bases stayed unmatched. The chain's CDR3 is CASSQVRGETGGKDYGYTF. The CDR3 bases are TGCGCCAGCAGCCAAGTCCGAGGGGAAACAGGGGGTAAGGACTATGGCTACACCTTC.

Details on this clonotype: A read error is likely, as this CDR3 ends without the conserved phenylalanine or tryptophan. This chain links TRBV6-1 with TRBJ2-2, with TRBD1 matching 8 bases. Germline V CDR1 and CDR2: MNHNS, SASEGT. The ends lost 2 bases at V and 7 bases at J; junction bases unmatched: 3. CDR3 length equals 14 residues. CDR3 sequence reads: CASSEQGAFGELFL. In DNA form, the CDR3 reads TGTGCCAGCAGTGAACAGGGGGCGTTCGGGGAGCTGTTTTTA.

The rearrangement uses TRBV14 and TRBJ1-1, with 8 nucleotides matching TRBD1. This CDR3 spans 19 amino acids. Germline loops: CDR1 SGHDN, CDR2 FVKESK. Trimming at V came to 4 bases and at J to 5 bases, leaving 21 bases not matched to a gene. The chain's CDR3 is CASSLLLQGVVIVPTEAFF. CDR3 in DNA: TGTGCCAGCAGCCTACTACTACAGGGGGTAGTCATTGTGCCTACTGAAGCTTTCTTT.

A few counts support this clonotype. In DNA, the CDR3 is TGTGCCAGCAGCTCACGGGACAAAAACACTGAAGCTTTCTTT. Its protein is CASSSRDKNTEAFF. This chain connects TRBV7-9 to TRBJ1-1, with a possible D match to TRBD1 (6 bases). This CDR3 contains 14 residues. Deletions cut 4 bases from V and 2 bases from J, with 11 bases between. From germline, CDR1 is SEHNR and CDR2 FQNEAQ (reference sequence).